This T cell receptor beta chain was recorded in a study of blood T cell repertoires in COVID-19. In the study overall: Material from acute and convalescent COVID-19 was sourced from the United States, Italy and Spain. Sources were T cells, B-cell-depleted T cells, or PBMCs; the material itself was cDNA or gDNA.

The CDR3 is 13 amino acids. Trimming stripped 6 bases from V and 5 bases from J, with 13 bases between. Original data processing: Reference gene primer amplification in the assay estimated nucleated cell counts. Clones were sequenced by immunoSEQ multiplex PCR, and TCRdb holds only the in-frame ones, with some missing. The V and J calls and the clone size are those of that table, but D and trimming were determined from the DNA. The sample contains roughly 150,000 clones, about four fifths of which appear only once. The sequence came from a man in his 60s with acute or convalescent COVID-19. The chain is built from TRBV12-3 or TRBV12-4 and TRBJ1-2; D remains unclear. Sequencing was carried out using peripheral blood. DNA for the CDR3: TGTGCCAGCAGCTCACCCCAGAGGTATGGCTACACCTTC. Its translation is CASSSPQRYGYTF.